This record covers a single TCR beta chain. What it binds is not known. V shed 3 bases, J shed 5 bases, and the junction held 7 bases outside the gene matches. Germline V lookup: CDR1 SGDLS, CDR2 YYNGEE. This CDR3 comprises 16 residues. Every patient relapsed after autologous stem cell transplantation, and brentuximab vedotin exposure varied. Complete response, partial response or progressive disease were the best responses. This sample stems from a study of PD-1 blockade in classical Hodgkin lymphoma. Notes on the study in general: Relative to healthy donors, newly diagnosed patients reportedly had lower baseline TCR diversity, which was reported as lower still in relapsed/refractory patients. Diversity similar to that of newly diagnosed patients was seen at baseline in complete responders.

Assay: immunoSEQ multiplex PCR; the TCRdb copy retains only in-frame clones and omits some. The table records some 65,000 clones, about two thirds of them present only once. The rearrangement links TRBV9 to TRBJ2-5; 13 bases line up with TRBD2. This sequence originates from a human donor with classical Hodgkin lymphoma. Sample: peripheral blood mononuclear cells (PBMCs), taken before the second cycle of nivolumab. The chain's CDR3 is CASSGRGLAGTETQYF. In DNA, the CDR3 is TGTGCCAGCAGCGGCCGGGGACTAGCGGGAACGGAGACCCAGTACTTC.